In this sample, the clone carrying this T cell receptor (beta chain) turned up many times. What it binds is not known. Each CDR3 protein is one row after TCRdb ran MiXCR on the reads. The repertoire consists of almost 300,000 distinct CDR3 sequences, with around 9.6% occurring once and the leading ten covering less than 3%. The CDR3 has 16 amino acids. V was pared by 6 bases and J by 4 bases, with 22 bases between. The V gene's germline CDR1 is MDHEN and CDR2 SYDVKM. These data come from a study of T cell repertoires in cytomegalovirus infection. Study as a whole: It was the public TCR beta signatures that indicated both CMV infection and matching HLA type. Study-wide points: Within the response measured ex vivo, HLA-C-restricted CMV-specific TCR beta clonotypes were dominant.

This TCR derives from a human donor in good health (CMV status not recorded). Some clones in this sample may be carry-over from other donors' samples. The sample taken for sequencing was PBMCs. V is TRBV28 and J is TRBJ2-7, with D perhaps TRBD1 or TRBD2 (5 bases each). CDR3 DNA: TGTGCCAGCAGCTTAGGAGTTAGGGACGGTGTTTACGAGCAGTACGTC. Its translation is CASSLGVRDGVYEQYV.